This entry features one T cell receptor (beta chain) sequence. This entry comes from a study of blood T cell repertoires in COVID-19. The wider study: PBMCs, B-cell-depleted T cells, or T cells provided the cDNA or gDNA that made up the material.

This CDR3 spans 13 amino acids. Deletions cut 0 bases from V and 7 bases from J, with 9 bases between. Germline-derived CDR1 and CDR2 are LGHNA and YNFKEQ. In the original analysis: The assay estimated nucleated cells by amplifying reference gene primers. Libraries were prepared by immunoSEQ multiplex PCR; TCRdb keeps only in-frame clonotypes and omits some of them. V, J and clone size reflect that table, while D and trimming were determined from the DNA. The sample consists of some 74,000 clones, approximately 89% of them appearing once. The chain joins TRBV4-2 to TRBJ1-1, with a weak D call TRBD1 (6 bases). Source material: peripheral blood. This TCR was recovered from a woman older than 75 with acute or convalescent COVID-19. The CDR3 coding sequence is TGTGCCAGCAGCCAAGATAGGGGGATTGAAGCTTTCTTT. This encodes CASSQDRGIEAFF.